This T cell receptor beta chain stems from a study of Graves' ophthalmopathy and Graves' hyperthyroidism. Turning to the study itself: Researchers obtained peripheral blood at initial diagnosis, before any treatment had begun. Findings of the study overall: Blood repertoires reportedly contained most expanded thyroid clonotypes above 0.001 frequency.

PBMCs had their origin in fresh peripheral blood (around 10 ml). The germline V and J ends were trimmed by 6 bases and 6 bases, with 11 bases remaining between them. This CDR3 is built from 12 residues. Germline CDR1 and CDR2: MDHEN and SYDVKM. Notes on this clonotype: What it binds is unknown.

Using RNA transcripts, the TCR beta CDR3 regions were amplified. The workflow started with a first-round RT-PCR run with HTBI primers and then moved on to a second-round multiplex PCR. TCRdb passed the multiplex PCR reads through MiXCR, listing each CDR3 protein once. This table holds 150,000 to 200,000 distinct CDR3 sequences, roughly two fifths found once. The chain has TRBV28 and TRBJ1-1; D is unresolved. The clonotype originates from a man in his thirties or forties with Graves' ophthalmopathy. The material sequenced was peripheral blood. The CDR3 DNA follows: TGTGCCAGCAGCGGTCCTTTCGCTGAAGCTTTCTTT. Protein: CASSGPFAEAFF.